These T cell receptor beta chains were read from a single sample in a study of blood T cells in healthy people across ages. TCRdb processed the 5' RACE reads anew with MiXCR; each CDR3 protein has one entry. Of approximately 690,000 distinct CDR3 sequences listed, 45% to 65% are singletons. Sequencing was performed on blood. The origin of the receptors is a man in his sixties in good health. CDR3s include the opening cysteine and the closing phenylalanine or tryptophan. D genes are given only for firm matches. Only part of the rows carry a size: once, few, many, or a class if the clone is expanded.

cdr3_aa: CASSLAVGRAQPQHF
cdr3_nt: TGTGCCAGCAGCTTAGCCGTGGGGAGGGCTCAGCCCCAGCATTTT
v_call: TRBV7-2
clone_size: -
cdr3_length: 15
j_call: TRBJ1-5
d_call: -

cdr3_aa: CASSPRQWNTEAFF
cdr3_nt: TGTGCCAGCAGTCCGCGACAGTGGAACACTGAAGCTTTCTTT
v_call: TRBV6-6
clone_size: -
cdr3_length: 14
j_call: TRBJ1-1
d_call: -

cdr3_aa: CASSWNPGNTQYF
cdr3_nt: TGTGCCAGCAGCTGGAACCCGGGCAATACGCAGTATTTT
v_call: TRBV7-8
clone_size: -
cdr3_length: 13
j_call: TRBJ2-3
d_call: -

cdr3_aa: CSADPSGGSYNEQFF
cdr3_nt: TGCAGCGCCGACCCTAGCGGGGGCTCCTACAATGAGCAGTTCTTC
v_call: TRBV29-1
clone_size: -
cdr3_length: 15
j_call: TRBJ2-1
d_call: TRBD2

cdr3_aa: CSARDPLARTVYEQYF
cdr3_nt: TGCAGTGCTAGAGATCCGCTAGCGAGAACTGTCTACGAGCAGTACTTC
v_call: TRBV20-1
clone_size: -
cdr3_length: 16
j_call: TRBJ2-7
d_call: -

cdr3_aa: CATSRPHLQGNEQFF
cdr3_nt: TGTGCCACCAGCAGACCTCATCTCCAGGGAAATGAGCAGTTCTTC
v_call: TRBV15
clone_size: once
cdr3_length: 15
j_call: TRBJ2-1
d_call: -

cdr3_aa: CASSHFALSYNEQYF
cdr3_nt: TGTGCCAGCAGCCACTTTGCCCTCTCCTACAATGAGCAGTACTTC
v_call: TRBV14
clone_size: few
cdr3_length: 15
j_call: TRBJ2-5
d_call: -

cdr3_aa: CAISEPLAGETQYF
cdr3_nt: TGTGCCATCAGTGAACCACTAGCTGGAGAGACCCAGTACTTC
v_call: TRBV10-3
clone_size: -
cdr3_length: 14
j_call: TRBJ2-5
d_call: -

cdr3_aa: CAISETGDYGYTF
cdr3_nt: TGTGCCATCAGTGAGACAGGGGACTATGGCTACACCTTC
v_call: TRBV10-3
clone_size: -
cdr3_length: 13
j_call: TRBJ1-2
d_call: TRBD1

cdr3_aa: CASSVYVGTPGDTQYF
cdr3_nt: TGTGCCAGCAGCGTTTATGTTGGGACCCCGGGAGATACGCAGTATTTT
v_call: TRBV9
clone_size: -
cdr3_length: 16
j_call: TRBJ2-3
d_call: -

cdr3_aa: CAIKSAGLANYGYTF
cdr3_nt: TGTGCCATCAAATCGGCAGGGCTAGCTAACTATGGCTACACCTTC
v_call: TRBV10-3
clone_size: few
cdr3_length: 15
j_call: TRBJ1-2
d_call: -

cdr3_aa: CASSWVVQGPSTEAFF
cdr3_nt: TGCGCCAGCAGCTGGGTAGTACAGGGGCCCTCCACTGAAGCTTTCTTT
v_call: TRBV5-1
clone_size: -
cdr3_length: 16
j_call: TRBJ1-1
d_call: TRBD1

cdr3_aa: CASSIQGDYGYTF
cdr3_nt: TGTGCCAGCAGTATACAGGGGGACTATGGCTACACCTTC
v_call: TRBV5-4
clone_size: -
cdr3_length: 13
j_call: TRBJ1-2
d_call: TRBD1

cdr3_aa: CASSLPYSQETQYF
cdr3_nt: TGTGCCAGCAGTTTACCTTACTCCCAAGAGACCCAGTACTTC
v_call: TRBV12-3/TRBV12-4
clone_size: many
cdr3_length: 14
j_call: TRBJ2-5
d_call: -

cdr3_aa: CSARGAGETQYF
cdr3_nt: TGCAGTGCTAGAGGGGCGGGGGAGACCCAGTACTTC
v_call: TRBV20-1
clone_size: many
cdr3_length: 12
j_call: TRBJ2-5
d_call: -

cdr3_aa: CASSLDPGGKLFF
cdr3_nt: TGTGCCAGCAGCTTAGACCCCGGTGGAAAACTGTTTTTT
v_call: TRBV7-9
clone_size: -
cdr3_length: 13
j_call: TRBJ1-4
d_call: -

cdr3_aa: CASSFIQGYEQYF
cdr3_nt: TGCGCCAGCAGCTTTATACAGGGATACGAGCAGTACTTC
v_call: TRBV5-1
clone_size: many
cdr3_length: 13
j_call: TRBJ2-7
d_call: -

cdr3_aa: CSAHGRMEDTQYF
cdr3_nt: TGCAGTGCCCACGGACGGATGGAAGATACGCAGTATTTT
v_call: TRBV20-1
clone_size: few
cdr3_length: 13
j_call: TRBJ2-3
d_call: -

cdr3_aa: CASSLEPGGSSKNIQYF
cdr3_nt: TGCGCCAGCAGCTTGGAACCTGGGGGTAGCTCCAAAAACATTCAGTACTTC
v_call: TRBV5-1
clone_size: -
cdr3_length: 17
j_call: TRBJ2-4
d_call: -

cdr3_aa: CASSFGGHLQREQYF
cdr3_nt: TGTGCCAGCAGTTTCGGGGGACACCTACAAAGAGAGCAGTACTTC
v_call: TRBV12-3/TRBV12-4
clone_size: -
cdr3_length: 15
j_call: TRBJ2-7
d_call: -

cdr3_aa: CASSPSAHETQYF
cdr3_nt: TGTGCCAGCAGCCCCTCGGCCCACGAGACCCAGTACTTC
v_call: TRBV7-2
clone_size: few
cdr3_length: 13
j_call: TRBJ2-5
d_call: -

cdr3_aa: CASSPPGQGVNEQYF
cdr3_nt: TGTGCCAGCAGTCCTCCCGGACAGGGGGTCAATGAGCAGTACTTC
v_call: TRBV12-3/TRBV12-4
clone_size: -
cdr3_length: 15
j_call: TRBJ2-7
d_call: TRBD1

cdr3_aa: CSASPGLMNTEAFF
cdr3_nt: TGCAGTGCTAGCCCCGGTCTGATGAACACTGAAGCTTTCTTT
v_call: TRBV20-1
clone_size: few
cdr3_length: 14
j_call: TRBJ1-1
d_call: -

cdr3_aa: CASSRRTGQNGYTF
cdr3_nt: TGTGCCAGCAGTCGTAGAACCGGACAGAACGGCTACACCTTC
v_call: TRBV12-3/TRBV12-4
clone_size: -
cdr3_length: 14
j_call: TRBJ1-2
d_call: -

cdr3_aa: CASSRITSGGAFSYNEQFF
cdr3_nt: TGTGCCAGCAGCCGAATTACTAGCGGGGGGGCCTTCTCCTACAATGAGCAGTTCTTC
v_call: TRBV3-1
clone_size: -
cdr3_length: 19
j_call: TRBJ2-1
d_call: TRBD2

cdr3_aa: CSVPGTRLETQYF
cdr3_nt: TGCAGCGTTCCCGGGACTCGATTGGAGACCCAGTACTTC
v_call: TRBV29-1
clone_size: -
cdr3_length: 13
j_call: TRBJ2-5
d_call: -

cdr3_aa: CASKGPGQGTDTQYF
cdr3_nt: TGTGCCAGCAAAGGACCGGGACAGGGCACAGATACGCAGTATTTT
v_call: TRBV9
clone_size: -
cdr3_length: 15
j_call: TRBJ2-3
d_call: TRBD1

cdr3_aa: CASSVERASYEQYF
cdr3_nt: TGTGCCAGCAGCGTTGAAAGGGCCTCCTACGAGCAGTACTTC
v_call: TRBV11-2
clone_size: -
cdr3_length: 14
j_call: TRBJ2-7
d_call: -

cdr3_aa: CASRPGGTQETQYF
cdr3_nt: TGTGCCAGCAGACCCGGGGGGACCCAAGAGACCCAGTACTTC
v_call: TRBV12-3/TRBV12-4
clone_size: few
cdr3_length: 14
j_call: TRBJ2-5
d_call: TRBD2

cdr3_aa: CASSFDLAGGRETQYF
cdr3_nt: TGTGCCAGCAGCTTTGACCTAGCGGGGGGTAGAGAGACCCAGTACTTC
v_call: TRBV11-2
clone_size: once
cdr3_length: 16
j_call: TRBJ2-5
d_call: TRBD2

cdr3_aa: CASSEANRVESAQYF
cdr3_nt: TGTGCCAGCAGTGAAGCGAACAGGGTGGAATCGGCCCAGTACTTC
v_call: TRBV6-1
clone_size: -
cdr3_length: 15
j_call: TRBJ2-5
d_call: -

cdr3_aa: CASSSGQGNQETQYF
cdr3_nt: TGCGCCAGCAGCAGTGGACAGGGCAACCAAGAGACCCAGTACTTC
v_call: TRBV5-1
clone_size: -
cdr3_length: 15
j_call: TRBJ2-5
d_call: TRBD1

cdr3_aa: CSTRTGPGGTQYF
cdr3_nt: TGCAGCACCAGAACAGGACCCGGGGGTACGCAGTATTTT
v_call: TRBV29-1
clone_size: -
cdr3_length: 13
j_call: TRBJ2-3
d_call: -

cdr3_aa: CATSRDPSNQETQYF
cdr3_nt: TGTGCCACCAGCAGAGATCCTAGCAACCAAGAGACCCAGTACTTC
v_call: TRBV15
clone_size: few
cdr3_length: 15
j_call: TRBJ2-5
d_call: -

cdr3_aa: CASSLTGGLDYGYTF
cdr3_nt: TGTGCCAGCAGCCTGACCGGGGGGTTGGACTATGGCTACACCTTC
v_call: TRBV7-2
clone_size: few
cdr3_length: 15
j_call: TRBJ1-2
d_call: -

cdr3_aa: CASSQVGLGYTF
cdr3_nt: TGTGCCAGCAGCCAAGTAGGGCTAGGCTACACCTTC
v_call: TRBV3-1
clone_size: few
cdr3_length: 12
j_call: TRBJ1-2
d_call: -